Listed below are T cell receptor beta chains from one sample, sequenced in a study of CD8 T cells in Susac syndrome. One entry per CDR3 protein, called by TCRdb with MiXCR from the immunoSEQ multiplex PCR reads. Of about 300,000 distinct CDR3 sequences in the sample, 70% to 90% were seen once. Sequencing was performed on CD8+ T cells from PBMCs. These receptors were obtained from a human donor with multiple sclerosis. Both conserved end residues are part of each CDR3.

v_gene | len | CDR3aa
TRBV11-2 | 17 | CASSLQREIKSYNEQFF
TRBV4-1 | 17 | CASSHDFGREGSYEQYF
TRBV25-1 | 15 | CASSDVEVNTGELFF
TRBV2 | 15 | CASSPAPTVYNEQFF
TRBV19 | 16 | CASSGGAGLARSEQYF
TRBV20-1 | 13 | CSARKAGDTEAFF
TRBV24-1 | 13 | CAIGGGSENTIYF
TRBV4-3 | 14 | CASSQDPSGETQYF
TRBV20-1 | 15 | CSASGLAEPTYEQYF
TRBV6-1 | 15 | CASPTEGWNYNEQFF
TRBV27 | 16 | CASSFATSHLNQPQHF
TRBV28 | 17 | CASSLFGGTGAKNIQYF
TRBV27 | 17 | CASSLGDGGLNTYEQYF
TRBV6-5 | 16 | CASSFVLPQSYNEQFF
TRBV6-1 | 13 | CASSLAENGEQYF
TRBV30 | 14 | CAWSVPPRSYGYTF
TRBV7-9 | 14 | CASTSIAGGSEQFF
TRBV18 | 19 | CASSPAIEGSPWDTDTQYF
TRBV19 | 13 | CASSDGTAYEQYF
TRBV29-1 | 13 | CSVLLASYNEQFF
TRBV6-5 | 11 | CASGNGNTIYF
TRBV28 | 13 | CASSLFTYNEQFF
TRBV7-9 | 18 | CASSPPIYRVGMNTEAFF
TRBV10-3 | 21 | CAISDPSSGSGDYSYLHGYTF
TRBV4-1 | 15 | CASSQDLTIQYEQYF
TRBV5-4 | 16 | CASSQGGTSVEETQYF
TRBV6-2/TRBV6-3 | 15 | CASSHLTGGNAEAFF
TRBV4-3 | 18 | CASSSWWAGEAGWETQYF
TRBV7-9 | 13 | CASSRGLVNEQFF
TRBV9 | 15 | CASTSGPSSYNEQFF
TRBV6-2/TRBV6-3 | 16 | CASSQSTGTLTNEQYF